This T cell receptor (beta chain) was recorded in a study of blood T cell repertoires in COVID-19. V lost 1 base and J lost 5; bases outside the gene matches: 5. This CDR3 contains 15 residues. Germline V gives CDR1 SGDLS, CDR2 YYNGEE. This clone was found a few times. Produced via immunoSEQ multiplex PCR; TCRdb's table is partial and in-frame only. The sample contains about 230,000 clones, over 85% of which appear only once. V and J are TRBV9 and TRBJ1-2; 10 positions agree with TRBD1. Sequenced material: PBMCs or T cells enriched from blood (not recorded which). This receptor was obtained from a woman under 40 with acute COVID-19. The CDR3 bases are TGTGCCAGCAGCGTATCCGGGGGACAGGGGTATGGCTACACCTTC. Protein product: CASSVSGGQGYGYTF.